This TCR beta chain was sequenced during a study of blood T cell repertoires in COVID-19. TCRdb keeps only in-frame clones here, not all; method: immunoSEQ multiplex PCR. The sample shows about 330,000 clones, about 92% of them seen only once. Material for sequencing was PBMCs or T cells enriched from blood (not recorded which). The sequence was collected from a woman aged 30 to 39 who had recovered from COVID-19.

The DNA of the CDR3 is TGTGCCAGCAGCCCCTCCGGACGGCGGGAGCAGTATTTT. This sequence encodes CASSPSGRREQYF. The chain joins TRBV3-1 (or the pseudogene TRBV3-2) to TRBJ2-3, with D possibly matching TRBD2 (6 bases). The V gene's germline CDR1 is LGHDT and CDR2 YNNKEL (reference sequence). The CDR3 contains 13 residues. The V end lost 4 bases, the J end lost 11 bases, and 16 bases lay between the germline ends.